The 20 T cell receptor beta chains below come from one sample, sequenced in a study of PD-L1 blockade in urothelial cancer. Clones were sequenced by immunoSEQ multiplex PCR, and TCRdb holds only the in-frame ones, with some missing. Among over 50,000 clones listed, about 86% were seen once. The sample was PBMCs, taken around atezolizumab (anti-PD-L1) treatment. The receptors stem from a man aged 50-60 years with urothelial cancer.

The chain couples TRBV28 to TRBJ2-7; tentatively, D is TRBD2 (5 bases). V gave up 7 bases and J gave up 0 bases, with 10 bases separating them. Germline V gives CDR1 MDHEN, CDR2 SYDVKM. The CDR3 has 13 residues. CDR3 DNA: TGTGCCAGCAAAAGAGGGAGCTCCTACGAGCAGTACTTC. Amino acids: CASKRGSSYEQYF.

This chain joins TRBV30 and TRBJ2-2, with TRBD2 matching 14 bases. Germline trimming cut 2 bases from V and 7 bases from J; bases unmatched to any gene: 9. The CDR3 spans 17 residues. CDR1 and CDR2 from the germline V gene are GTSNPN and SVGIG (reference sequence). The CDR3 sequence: CAWSYPGLAGVIGELFF. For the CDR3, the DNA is TGTGCCTGGAGTTACCCGGGACTAGCGGGAGTTATCGGGGAGCTGTTTTTT. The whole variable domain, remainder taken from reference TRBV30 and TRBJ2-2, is SQTIHQWPATLVQPVGSPLSLECTVEGTSNPNLYWYRQAAGRGLQLLFYSVGIGQISSEVPQNLSASRPQDRQFILSSKKLLLSDSGFYLCAWSYPGLAGVIGELFFGEGSRLTVL.

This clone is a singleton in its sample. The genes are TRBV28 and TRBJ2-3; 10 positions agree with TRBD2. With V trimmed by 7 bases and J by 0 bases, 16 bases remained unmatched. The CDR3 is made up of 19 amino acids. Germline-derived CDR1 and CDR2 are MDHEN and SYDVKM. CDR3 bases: TGTGCCAGCACTCCTAGCGGGAGTGTTGGGTATGCTAGCACAGATACGCAGTATTTT. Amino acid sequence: CASTPSGSVGYASTDTQYF.

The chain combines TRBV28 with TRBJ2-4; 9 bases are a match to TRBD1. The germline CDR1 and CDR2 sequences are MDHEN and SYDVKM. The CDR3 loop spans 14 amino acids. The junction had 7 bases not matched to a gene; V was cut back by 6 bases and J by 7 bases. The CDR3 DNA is TGTGCCAGCAGCCAACAGGGGGCGCCTAACATTCAGTACTTC. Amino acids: CASSQQGAPNIQYF.

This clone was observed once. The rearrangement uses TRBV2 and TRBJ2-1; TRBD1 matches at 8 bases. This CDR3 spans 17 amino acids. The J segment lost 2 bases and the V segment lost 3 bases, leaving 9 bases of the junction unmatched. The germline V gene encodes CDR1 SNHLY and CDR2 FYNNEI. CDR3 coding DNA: TGTGCCAGCAGTGATAACCCGCCAGGGGGCACCTACAATGAGCAGTTCTTC. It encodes CASSDNPPGGTYNEQFF.

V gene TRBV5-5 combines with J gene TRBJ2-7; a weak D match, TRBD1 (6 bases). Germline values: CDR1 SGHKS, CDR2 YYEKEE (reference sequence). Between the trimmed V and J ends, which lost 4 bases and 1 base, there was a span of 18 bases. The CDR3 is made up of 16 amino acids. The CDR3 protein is CASSPGTFAASYEQYF. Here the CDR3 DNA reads TGTGCCAGCAGCCCCGGGACATTCGCGGCATCCTACGAGCAGTACTTC.

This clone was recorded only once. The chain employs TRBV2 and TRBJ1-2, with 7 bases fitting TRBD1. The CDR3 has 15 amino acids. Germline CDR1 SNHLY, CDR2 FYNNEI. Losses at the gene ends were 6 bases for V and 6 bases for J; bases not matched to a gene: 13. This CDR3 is CASSGQEGARDGYTF. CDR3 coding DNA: TGTGCCAGCAGCGGCCAGGAGGGGGCGCGGGATGGCTACACCTTC.

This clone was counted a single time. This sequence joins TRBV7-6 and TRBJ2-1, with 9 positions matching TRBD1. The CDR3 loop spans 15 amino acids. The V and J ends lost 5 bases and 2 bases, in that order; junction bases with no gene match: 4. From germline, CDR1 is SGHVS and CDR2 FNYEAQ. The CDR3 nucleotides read TGTGCCAGCAGCCTTGGGACAGGGACCTACAATGAGCAGTTCTTC. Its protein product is CASSLGTGTYNEQFF.

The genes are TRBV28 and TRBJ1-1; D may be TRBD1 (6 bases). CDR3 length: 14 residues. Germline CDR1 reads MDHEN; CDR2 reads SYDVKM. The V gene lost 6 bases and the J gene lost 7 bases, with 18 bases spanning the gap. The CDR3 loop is CASRTGVLGNEAFF. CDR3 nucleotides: TGTGCCAGCAGGACAGGAGTTTTAGGGAATGAAGCTTTCTTT.

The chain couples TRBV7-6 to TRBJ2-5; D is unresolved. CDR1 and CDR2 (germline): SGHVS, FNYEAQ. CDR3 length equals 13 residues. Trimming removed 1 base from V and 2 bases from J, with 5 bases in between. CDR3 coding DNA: TGTGCCAGCAGCTTAGGAGCGCAAGAGACCCAGTACTTC. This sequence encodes CASSLGAQETQYF.

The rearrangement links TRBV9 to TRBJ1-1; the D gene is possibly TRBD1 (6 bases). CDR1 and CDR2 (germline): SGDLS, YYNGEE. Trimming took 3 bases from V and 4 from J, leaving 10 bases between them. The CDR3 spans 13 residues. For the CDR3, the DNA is TGTGCCAGCAGCGCACAGGGTAGCACTGAAGCTTTCTTT. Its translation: CASSAQGSTEAFF. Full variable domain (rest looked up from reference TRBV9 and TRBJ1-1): DSGVTQTPKHLITATGQRVTLRCSPRSGDLSVYWYQQSLDQGLQFLIQYYNGEERAKGNILERFSAQQFPDLHSELNLSSLELGDSALYFCASSAQGSTEAFFGQGTRLTVV.

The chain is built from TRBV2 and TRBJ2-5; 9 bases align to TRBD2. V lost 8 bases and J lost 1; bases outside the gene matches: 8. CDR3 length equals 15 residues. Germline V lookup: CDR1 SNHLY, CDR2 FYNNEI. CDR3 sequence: CASLKLAGSQETQYF. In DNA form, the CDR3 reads TGTGCCAGCTTGAAGCTAGCGGGAAGCCAAGAGACCCAGTACTTC.

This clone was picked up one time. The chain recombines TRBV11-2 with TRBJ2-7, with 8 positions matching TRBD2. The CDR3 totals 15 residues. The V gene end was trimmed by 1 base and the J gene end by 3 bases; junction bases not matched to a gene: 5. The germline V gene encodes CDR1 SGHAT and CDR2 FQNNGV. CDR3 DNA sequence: TGTGCCAGCAGCTTAGTAGGTAGCGGGATCTACGAGCAGTACTTC. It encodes CASSLVGSGIYEQYF.

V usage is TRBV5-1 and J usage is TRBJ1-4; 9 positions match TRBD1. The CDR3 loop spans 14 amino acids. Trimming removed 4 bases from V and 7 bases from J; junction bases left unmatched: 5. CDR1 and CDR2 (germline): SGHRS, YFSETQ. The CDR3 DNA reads TGCGCCAGCAGCCTCGGGACAGGGATTGAAAAACTGTTTTTT. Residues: CASSLGTGIEKLFF.

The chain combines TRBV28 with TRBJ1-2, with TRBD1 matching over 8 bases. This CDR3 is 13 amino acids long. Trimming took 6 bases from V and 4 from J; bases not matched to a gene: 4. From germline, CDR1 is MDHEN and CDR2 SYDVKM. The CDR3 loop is CASRVTGAYGYTF. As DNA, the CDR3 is TGTGCCAGCAGGGTGACAGGGGCCTATGGCTACACCTTC.

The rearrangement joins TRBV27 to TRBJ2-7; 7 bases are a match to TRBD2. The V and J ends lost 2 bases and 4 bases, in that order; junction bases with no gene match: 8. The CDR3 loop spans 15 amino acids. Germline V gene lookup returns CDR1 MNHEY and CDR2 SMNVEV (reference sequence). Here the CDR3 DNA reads TGTGCCAGCAGTTTAAGAGGCGGGAGCCCATACGAGCAGTACTTC. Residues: CASSLRGGSPYEQYF.

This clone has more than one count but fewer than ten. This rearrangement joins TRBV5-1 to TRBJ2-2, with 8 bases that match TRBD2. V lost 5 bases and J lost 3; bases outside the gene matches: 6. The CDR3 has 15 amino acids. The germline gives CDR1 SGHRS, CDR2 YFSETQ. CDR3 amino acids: CASRDTSGYTGELFF. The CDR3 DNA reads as TGCGCCAGCAGAGATACTAGCGGTTACACCGGGGAGCTGTTTTTT.

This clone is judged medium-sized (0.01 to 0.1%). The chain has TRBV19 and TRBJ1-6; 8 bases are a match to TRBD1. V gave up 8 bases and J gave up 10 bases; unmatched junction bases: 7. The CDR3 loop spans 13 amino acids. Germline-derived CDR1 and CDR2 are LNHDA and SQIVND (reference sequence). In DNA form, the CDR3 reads TGTGCCAGTGTCGACAGGGGAGAATCACCCCTCCACTTT. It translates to CASVDRGESPLHF.

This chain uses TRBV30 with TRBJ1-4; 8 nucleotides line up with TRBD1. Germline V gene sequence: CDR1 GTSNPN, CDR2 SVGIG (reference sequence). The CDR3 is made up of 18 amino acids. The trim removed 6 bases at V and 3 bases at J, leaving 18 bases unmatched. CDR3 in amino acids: CACRPGAGQASSNEKLFF. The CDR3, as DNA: TGTGCCTGCCGCCCGGGAGCGGGACAGGCTTCATCTAATGAAAAACTGTTTTTT.

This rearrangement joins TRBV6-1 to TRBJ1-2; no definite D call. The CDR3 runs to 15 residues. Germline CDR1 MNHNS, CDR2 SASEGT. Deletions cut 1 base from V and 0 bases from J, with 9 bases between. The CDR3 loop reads CASSEGGRTNYGYTF. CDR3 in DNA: TGTGCCAGCAGTGAAGGAGGCAGAACTAACTATGGCTACACCTTC.